The 7 T cell receptor beta chains in this list originate from one sample, sequenced in a study of blood T cells in healthy people across ages. With a J-beta primer mix and a sample-barcoded 5' primer, a second PCR ran roughly 6 to 11 cycles. TCRdb independently ran MiXCR on the 5' RACE reads; one entry per CDR3 protein. The sample consists of some 1.7 million distinct CDR3 sequences, roughly 30% of them appearing once. Sequencing was performed on blood. The receptors were gathered from a woman aged 25 to 39 in good health.

Comment on this clonotype: The junction departs from the called germline gene at one end, perhaps through a read error. The chain uses TRBV2 and TRBJ1-5; D gene ambiguous. Germline V CDR1 and CDR2: SNHLY, FYNNEI. The CDR3 sequence is 13 residues long. The CDR3 spells CAGSEEGGQPQHF. In DNA, the CDR3 is TGTGCCGGCAGTGAAGAGGGTGGACAGCCCCAGCATTTT.

This sequence joins TRBV5-1 and TRBJ2-3, with 7 bases matching TRBD2. V gave up 4 bases and J gave up 7 bases; unmatched junction bases: 12. CDR1 SGHRS and CDR2 YFSETQ come from the germline V gene. This CDR3 comprises 15 residues. The CDR3 DNA is TGCGCCAGCAGCCCCGGGACTACCAACGTCAATACGCAGTATTTT. Residues: CASSPGTTNVNTQYF.

The chain joins TRBV5-1 to TRBJ2-7, with D perhaps TRBD2 (7 bases). Germline CDR1 is SGHRS and CDR2 is YFSETQ. This CDR3 region has 14 residues. V gave up 4 bases and J gave up 6 bases, with 17 bases separating them. The CDR3 DNA reads TGCGCCAGCAGCCCTAGGGGGGGATCCCTCGAGCAGTACTTC. Translated, it gives CASSPRGGSLEQYF.

This chain connects TRBV5-1 to TRBJ2-7; the D gene is possibly TRBD2 (5 bases). CDR3 length equals 15 residues. Trimming took 2 bases from V and 2 from J, leaving 14 bases between them. Germline V gene lookup returns CDR1 SGHRS and CDR2 YFSETQ. The CDR3 sequence: CASSFQDSMPYEQYF. The CDR3 coding sequence is TGCGCCAGCAGCTTTCAGGACTCAATGCCCTACGAGCAGTACTTC. Complete variable domain (other parts from reference TRBV5-1 and TRBJ2-7): KAGVTQTPRYLIKTRGQQVTLSCSPISGHRSVSWYQQTPGQGLQFLFEYFSETQRNKGNFPGRFSGRQFSNSRSEMNVSTLELGDSALYLCASSFQDSMPYEQYFGPGTRLTVT.

This clonotype was recorded a few times. J is TRBJ2-4 and V is TRBV7-2, with D perhaps matching TRBD1 or TRBD2 (5 bases each). The J call is in doubt because the DNA end fits TRBJ2-7 better. The germline CDR1 and CDR2 sequences are SGHTA and FQGNSA. CDR3 length: 14 amino acids. The CDR3 nucleotides are TGTGCCAGCAGGTTTTATGGGACCGCTTACGAGCAGTACTTC. It encodes CASRFYGTAYEQYF.

There are a few counts of this clonotype. The final CDR3 position lacks the conserved phenylalanine or tryptophan, pointing to a likely read error. CDR3 in DNA: TGTGCCAGCACCAATCGCGACGAGCAGTACCTC. Encoded protein: CASTNRDEQYL. The V gene is TRBV12-3 or TRBV12-4, the J gene TRBJ2-7; D ambiguous. Trimming shortened V by 7 bases and J by 5 bases, and 9 bases separated the two germline ends. The CDR3 is 11 residues long.

The rearrangement joins TRBV2 to TRBJ2-1; TRBD2 agrees at 15 bases. Germline V lookup: CDR1 SNHLY, CDR2 FYNNEI. The CDR3 runs to 18 residues. J lost 5 bases, V lost 5 bases, and 10 bases had no gene match. CDR3 residues: CASSPGLAGGRGHNEQFF. In DNA form, the CDR3 reads TGTGCCAGCAGTCCCGGACTAGCGGGGGGGCGCGGCCACAATGAGCAGTTCTTC.